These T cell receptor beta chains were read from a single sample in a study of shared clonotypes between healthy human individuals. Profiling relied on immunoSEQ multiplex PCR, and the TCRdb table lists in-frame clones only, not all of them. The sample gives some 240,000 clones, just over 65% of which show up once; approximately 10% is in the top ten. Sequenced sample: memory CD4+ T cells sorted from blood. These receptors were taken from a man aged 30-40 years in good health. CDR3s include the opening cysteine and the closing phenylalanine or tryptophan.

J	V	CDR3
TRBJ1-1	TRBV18	CASSTNGQGLAEAFF
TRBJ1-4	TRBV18	CASSPKGNEKLFF
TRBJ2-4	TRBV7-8	CASSSGRTSTLAKNIQYF
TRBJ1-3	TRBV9	CASTAGRSGNTIYF
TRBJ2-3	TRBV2	CASRTVRYTQYF
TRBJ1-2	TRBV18	CASSPPSQRNYGYTF
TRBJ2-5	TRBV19	CASSAGQGKTQYF
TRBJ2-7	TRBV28	CASSPPFREQYF
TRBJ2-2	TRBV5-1	CASIPGLAGVPGELFF
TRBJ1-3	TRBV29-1	CSARHGDINTIYF
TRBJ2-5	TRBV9	CASSVVAGLNQETQYF
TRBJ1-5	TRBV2	CASSYRGGSQPQHF
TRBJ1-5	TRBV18	CASSPGTTGTSNQPQHF
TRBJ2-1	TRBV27	CASSLRFGLNNEQFF
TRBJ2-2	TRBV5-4	CASSLGYGELFF
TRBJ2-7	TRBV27	CASRIGGTFTYEQYF
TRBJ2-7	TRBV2	CASSSSGIYEQYF
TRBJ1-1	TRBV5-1	CASSPDTQGTEAFF
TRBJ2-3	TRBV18	CASSKPGARTGSDTQYF
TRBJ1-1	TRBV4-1	CASSQERPGTENTEAFF
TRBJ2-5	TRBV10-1	CASSDRTHEQETQYF
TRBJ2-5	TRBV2	CASRRGETQYF
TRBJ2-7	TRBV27	CASSLAMAGGPREQYF
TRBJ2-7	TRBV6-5	CASSPPSGGGYEQYF
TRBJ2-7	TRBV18	CASSPLSIHEQYF
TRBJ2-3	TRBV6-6	CASREGVSTDTQYF
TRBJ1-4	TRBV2	CASSAQGAANEKLFF
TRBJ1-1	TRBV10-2	CASSDLGPGNTEAFF
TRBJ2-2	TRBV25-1	CASSPTGELFF
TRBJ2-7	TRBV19	CASSAGSSYEQYF
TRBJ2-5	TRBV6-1	CASNNLLGETQYF
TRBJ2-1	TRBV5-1	CASSLGVGLGYNEQFF
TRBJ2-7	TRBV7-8	CASSLDLARPWEQYF
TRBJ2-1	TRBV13	CASSFWENEQFF
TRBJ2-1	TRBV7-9	CASSTELPSYNEQFF
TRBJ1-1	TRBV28	CASSVNRVYTEAFF
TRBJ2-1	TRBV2	CASTPETSGRNEQFF
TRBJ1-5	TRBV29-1	CSVAGQGSNQPQHF
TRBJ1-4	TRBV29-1	CSVSALGGAGKLFF
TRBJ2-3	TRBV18	CASKHRGSNTQYF
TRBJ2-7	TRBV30	CAWLRTSGRIESYEQYF
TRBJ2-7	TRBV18	CASSPPGVRSYEQYF